This entry features one TCR beta chain sequence. It lacks a known antigen. No quality values exist for individual bases; no much larger clone is one base distant. This entry comes from a study of blood T cell repertoires in COVID-19 (dated by TCRdb to the early 2020s). Regarding the complete study: Samples covering the acute and convalescent phases of COVID-19 were provided by collaborators in the United States, Italy and Spain. The sample metadata nearly always contained a de-identified subject ID, COVID-19 status, age in years and sex. Where available, HLA class I and class II types were obtained from metadata supplied by the sample provider rather than from assay-based typing. The samples were drawn from two sources: the first 160 participants of the ongoing ImmuneRACE study, and 1,200 or so subjects contributed by 6 global collaborators. The material from the prospective study consisted of cDNA or gDNA derived from T cells, B-cell-depleted T cells, or PBMCs. The repertoires were released in a freely available public database meant as a resource for research on the immune response to SARS-CoV-2. Deeply sampled blood TCRbeta repertoires from subjects exposed to, actively infected with, or recovered from COVID-19 were included in the dataset. Study-wide conclusions, independent of this receptor: The quantity of clinical and demographic metadata differed by source and by participant and was supplied without curation.

Each collaborating institution followed its own protocols to collect whole blood in K2EDTA tubes. For TCRbeta analysis, collaborator samples were shipped as frozen whole blood, as isolated PBMCs, or as DNA extracted from either sample type. From cysteine to phenylalanine, the CDR3 is 16 amino acids long. Only the CDR3 DNA stays, 48 bases, in frame from base 1. V ends up 1 base short and J 4 bases short, with an unmatched junction base count of 8. For CDR1 and CDR2, the germline V gene (reference sequence) lists MNHEY and SMNVEV. The immunoSEQ Assay, a bias-controlled multiplex PCR, was used to amplify TCRbeta CDR3 regions from genomic DNA. Per the authors' processing: Nucleated cell counts per sample were estimated from amplification of reference gene primers within the assay. To quantify the absolute abundance of each unique TCRbeta CDR3 rearrangement, sequence reads were collapsed and filtered. For each sample, productive Simpson clonality was calculated as the square root of Simpson's diversity index across productive rearrangements. In its TCRdb copy, this immuneACCESS table keeps in-frame sequences only and misses some clones. Where compared with another copy, unresolved V genes explain less than half of these, and the others have no known cause. V and J calls and clone size come straight from that table; D and trimming were deduced from the DNA. For this sample the table gives some 57,000 clones, of which roughly 86% were detected only once. More than 1% of the sample comes from the top ten.

The TCR comes from a man aged 65 to 85 with acute or convalescent COVID-19. In this chain, TRBV27 is recombined with TRBJ2-5; TRBD1 aligns with 8 central bases. The specimen was peripheral blood. The nucleotide sequence is TGTGCCAGCAGTTTATTTATCAGGGGGCTGGTAGAGACCCAGTACTTC. Its coded protein is CASSLFIRGLVETQYF.